This entry lists 31 T cell receptor beta chains sequenced from one sample in a study of PD-1 blockade in classical Hodgkin lymphoma. Sequenced by immunoSEQ multiplex PCR; TCRdb stores in-frame clones only, minus some. The sample holds more than 85,000 clones, approximately 90% seen once. The time point: cycle 4 day 1 (C4D1), after less than 7 weeks of nivolumab. Every patient relapsed after autologous stem cell transplantation, and brentuximab vedotin exposure varied. Sequenced material: peripheral blood mononuclear cells (PBMCs), taken before the fourth cycle of nivolumab. The source of these receptors is a human donor with classical Hodgkin lymphoma.

The chain links TRBV30 to TRBJ1-2, with TRBD1 matching 10 bases. The CDR3 sequence is 17 residues long. Unmatched junction bases numbered 10, after V lost 1 base and J lost 2 bases. CDR1 is GTSNPN and CDR2 is SVGIG in the germline V gene (reference sequence). The CDR3 DNA follows: TGTGCCTGGAGTGCCCCCGACAGGGGGCGAACAAACTATGGCTACACCTTC. Protein: CAWSAPDRGRTNYGYTF.

CDR3 amino acids: CASSVKGAGNQPQHF. CDR3 bases: TGTGCCAGCAGTGTTAAGGGGGCAGGGAATCAGCCCCAGCATTTT. J is TRBJ1-5 and V is TRBV6-1; 7 nucleotides line up with TRBD1. V dropped 4 bases and J dropped 4; count of bases not matched to a gene: 7. The CDR3 totals 15 residues. Looked up from germline, CDR1 is MNHNS and CDR2 is SASEGT.

The chain uses TRBV19 and TRBJ2-5, with 10 bases fitting TRBD2. V shed 5 bases and J 5 bases; nucleotides not matched to a gene: 11. This CDR3 is 16 amino acids long. Germline lookup yields CDR1 LNHDA and CDR2 SQIVND (reference sequence). The CDR3 protein is CASSQIAGGTGETQYF. CDR3 DNA: TGTGCCAGTAGTCAAATAGCGGGAGGTACGGGTGAGACCCAGTACTTC.

The chain recombines TRBV7-2 with TRBJ2-2, with D possibly matching TRBD2 (5 bases). This CDR3 contains 15 residues. CDR1 SGHTA and CDR2 FQGNSA come from the germline V gene. V was clipped by 5 bases and J by 5 bases, with 15 bases between them. The CDR3 nucleotides read TGTGCCAGCAGCCCCGGACGGAGGTGGACCGGGGAGCTGTTTTTT. It is translated as CASSPGRRWTGELFF. The variable domain in full, completed from reference TRBV7-2 and TRBJ2-2, reads GAGVSQSPSNKVTEKGKDVELRCDPISGHTALYWYRQSLGQGLEFLIYFQGNSAPDKSGLPSDRFSAERTGGSVSTLTIQRTQQEDSAVYLCASSPGRRWTGELFFGEGSRLTVL.

V gene TRBV10-3 combines with J gene TRBJ2-5; D uncertain. V lost 1 base and J lost 5, with 5 bases in between. CDR1 and CDR2 from the germline V gene are ENHRY and SYGVKD. This CDR3 has 12 residues. CDR3 sequence reads: CAISEFAETQYF. The CDR3 bases are TGTGCCATCAGTGAGTTTGCGGAGACCCAGTACTTC.

With regard to this clone: The sample carries other DNA sequences with the same CDR3. The chain is built from TRBV7-9 and TRBJ2-1, with 10 bases matching TRBD2. The germline gives CDR1 SEHNR, CDR2 FQNEAQ (reference sequence). V lost 5 bases to trimming and J lost 4 bases; unmatched junction nucleotides: 5. CDR3 size: 15 residues. CDR3 sequence: CASSPRTSGYNEQFF. CDR3 sequence (DNA): TGTGCCAGCAGCCCAAGGACTAGCGGTTACAATGAGCAGTTCTTC.

V gene TRBV18 combines with J gene TRBJ2-7; D ambiguous. This CDR3 has 14 amino acids. V lost 0 bases and J lost 3, with 9 bases in between. Germline V lookup: CDR1 KGHSH, CDR2 LQKENI. The chain's CDR3 is CASSPPSARYEQYF. The DNA of the CDR3 is TGTGCCAGCTCACCACCGTCGGCTCGCTACGAGCAGTACTTC.

The rearrangement links TRBV19 to TRBJ1-2; no firm D call. CDR1 is LNHDA and CDR2 is SQIVND in the germline V gene (reference sequence). This CDR3 comprises 14 residues. Trimming pared 3 bases from V and 0 bases from J, leaving 8 bases between. CDR3 nucleotide sequence: TGTGCCAGTAGTATTGTGGCGGCTAACTATGGCTACACCTTC. Its translation is CASSIVAANYGYTF.

This clone was recorded only once. This rearrangement joins TRBV29-1 to TRBJ2-7; D gene uncertain. Trimming shortened V by 4 bases and J by 4 bases, and 17 bases separated the two germline ends. Germline loops: CDR1 SQVTM, CDR2 ANQGSEA. The CDR3 consists of 14 residues. The CDR3 region has the DNA TGCAGCGTTGTATACCCGTCAACGGCATACGAGCAGTACTTC. Its translation is CSVVYPSTAYEQYF.

The chain employs TRBV7-9 and TRBJ1-2; perhaps TRBD1 as D (6 bases). The germline gives CDR1 SEHNR, CDR2 FQNEAQ (reference sequence). The V gene lost 7 bases and the J gene lost 2 bases, with 17 bases spanning the gap. CDR3 length equals 15 residues. The CDR3 DNA is TGTGCCAGCACCTCCTCGTGGACAGAAAACTATGGCTACACCTTC. Translating gives CASTSSWTENYGYTF. The variable domain in full, with the rest retrieved from reference TRBV7-9 and TRBJ1-2, is DTGVSQNPRHKITKRGQNVTFRCDPISEHNRLYWYRQTLGQGPEFLTYFQNEAQLEKSRLLSDRFSAERPKGSFSTLEIQRTEQGDSAMYLCASTSSWTENYGYTFGSGTRLTVV.

The chain joins TRBV7-9 to TRBJ1-3; D is unclear. Trimming removed 7 bases at V and 1 base at J, with 5 bases between. The germline CDR1 and CDR2 sequences are SEHNR and FQNEAQ (reference sequence). This CDR3 comprises 12 residues. The CDR3 spells CASTLSGNTIYF. The DNA of the CDR3 is TGTGCCAGCACCCTTTCTGGAAACACCATATATTTT.

This chain connects TRBV7-9 to TRBJ2-7; 14 bases agree with TRBD2. The CDR3 spans 16 residues. The ends lost 5 bases at V and 1 base at J; junction bases unmatched: 4. Germline V CDR1 and CDR2: SEHNR, FQNEAQ (reference sequence). Here the CDR3 DNA reads TGTGCCAGCAGCGAGGGACTAGCGGGAGCATCCTACGAGCAGTACTTC. Encoded protein: CASSEGLAGASYEQYF.

This clone was picked up one time. The V and J genes are TRBV6-1 and TRBJ2-1; D is undetermined. V shed 6 bases and J shed 1 base, with 7 bases lying between them. The CDR3 is made up of 13 amino acids. CDR1 and CDR2 (germline): MNHNS, SASEGT. CDR3 protein: CASRDFSYNEQFF. The CDR3 DNA follows: TGTGCCAGCAGAGACTTTTCCTACAATGAGCAGTTCTTC.

The chain joins TRBV5-5 to TRBJ1-2; D uncertain. The CDR3 contains 12 residues. V was clipped by 3 bases and J by 2 bases, with 5 bases between them. CDR1 SGHKS and CDR2 YYEKEE come from the germline V gene (reference sequence). The CDR3 DNA reads as TGTGCCAGCAGCTATGGGAACTATGGCTACACCTTC. It specifies CASSYGNYGYTF. The variable domain in full, with the rest retrieved from reference TRBV5-5 and TRBJ1-2, is DAGVTQSPTHLIKTRGQQVTLRCSPISGHKSVSWYQQVLGQGPQFIFQYYEKEERGRGNFPDRFSARQFPNYSSELNVNALLLGDSALYLCASSYGNYGYTFGSGTRLTVV.

The chain uses TRBV11-2 and TRBJ1-1; D perhaps matches TRBD1 (6 bases). CDR1 SGHAT and CDR2 FQNNGV come from the germline V gene. CDR3 length equals 15 residues. V dropped 5 bases and J dropped 5 bases, with 18 bases sitting between them. The CDR3 bases are TGTGCCAGCAGCCAAAGGTGGGGGCGAAATACTGAAGCTTTCTTT. Its translation is CASSQRWGRNTEAFF. Combining the CDR3 with reference TRBV11-2 and TRBJ1-1 gives the whole variable domain EAGVAQSPRYKIIEKRQSVAFWCNPISGHATLYWYQQILGQGPKLLIQFQNNGVVDDSQLPKDRFSAERLKGVDSTLKIQPAKLEDSAVYLCASSQRWGRNTEAFFGQGTRLTVV.

The rearrangement uses TRBV4-1 and TRBJ2-5; TRBD2 aligns across 10 bases. Looked up from germline, CDR1 is MGHRA and CDR2 is YSYEKL. Unmatched junction bases numbered 15, after V lost 0 bases and J lost 2 bases. This CDR3 comprises 20 residues. Here the CDR3 DNA reads TGCGCCAGCAGCCAAGATTGGGTAGCGGGAGGCCTCAATTTTCAAGAGACCCAGTACTTC. Translation gives CASSQDWVAGGLNFQETQYF.

The chain recombines TRBV7-2 with TRBJ2-7; possibly TRBD1 or TRBD2 for D (5 bases each). Germline CDR1 SGHTA, CDR2 FQGNSA. V lost 4 bases, J lost 3 bases, and 19 bases lay in between. This CDR3 has 16 residues. This chain's CDR3 is CASSSRGVGLYYEQYF. Written as DNA, the CDR3 is TGTGCCAGCAGCTCCCGAGGGGTTGGATTATACTACGAGCAGTACTTC.

This chain connects TRBV5-1 to TRBJ2-7; 9 bases are shared with TRBD2. Germline CDR1 SGHRS, CDR2 YFSETQ. The CDR3 covers 15 residues. The junction had 2 bases not matched to a gene; V was cut back by 0 bases and J by 1 base. DNA for the CDR3: TGCGCCAGCAGCTTGGAGGCGGGAGGGTCCTACGAGCAGTACTTC. Translating it yields CASSLEAGGSYEQYF.

This clone came up a few times. The chain is built from TRBV9 and TRBJ2-2; 11 bases are shared with TRBD2. Trimming took 4 bases from V and 5 from J; bases not matched to a gene: 7. The CDR3 has 16 amino acids. Germline loops: CDR1 SGDLS, CDR2 YYNGEE. The CDR3, as DNA: TGTGCCAGCAGCAATAGCGGGAGGGCCAATACCGGGGAGCTGTTTTTT. It codes for CASSNSGRANTGELFF.

The chain is built from TRBV27 and TRBJ2-1; TRBD2 agrees at 12 bases. This CDR3 is 15 amino acids long. Germline V CDR1 and CDR2: MNHEY, SMNVEV (reference sequence). V was clipped by 6 bases and J by 5 bases; unmatched bases: 5. The CDR3 DNA reads TGTGCCAGCAGCCCACTAGCGGGAGGCGACAATGAGCAGTTCTTC. Encoded protein: CASSPLAGGDNEQFF.

The chain combines TRBV19 with TRBJ2-5; D might be TRBD2 (6 bases). The CDR3 has 15 residues. The germline gives CDR1 LNHDA, CDR2 SQIVND (reference sequence). The V and J ends lost 4 bases and 5 bases respectively, with 17 bases between them. DNA of the CDR3: TGTGCCAGTAGTACACTGCCCCCCGGAGGGGAGACCCAGTACTTC. Protein sequence: CASSTLPPGGETQYF.

The chain joins TRBV6-5 to TRBJ2-2; D not certain. The CDR3 has 15 amino acids. Germline CDR1 reads MNHEY; CDR2 reads SVGAGI. V lost 0 bases and J 1 base, leaving 6 bases between the germline ends. Written as DNA, the CDR3 is TGTGCCAGCAGTTACTCGACGGGGAACACCGGGGAGCTGTTTTTT. Translated, it gives CASSYSTGNTGELFF.

The V call is TRBV6-1, the J call TRBJ1-5; 7 bases match TRBD1. From germline, CDR1 is MNHNS and CDR2 SASEGT. V lost 4 bases, J lost 6 bases, and 9 bases stayed unmatched. This CDR3 region has 15 residues. The CDR3 is CASSGGQGGGQPQHF. Written as DNA, the CDR3 is TGTGCCAGCAGTGGGGGGCAGGGGGGCGGTCAGCCCCAGCATTTT.

V and J are TRBV6-1 and TRBJ2-3, with TRBD2 matching over 9 bases. The trim removed 4 bases at V and 6 bases at J, leaving 11 bases unmatched. The CDR3 totals 16 residues. CDR1 and CDR2 (germline): MNHNS, SASEGT. The CDR3 DNA is TGTGCCAGCAGTGCCCTAGGTAGCGGGAGTTCGGATACGCAGTATTTT. It is translated as CASSALGSGSSDTQYF.

This rearrangement joins TRBV11-2 to TRBJ1-4; D may be TRBD1 (5 bases). Germline CDR1 is SGHAT and CDR2 is FQNNGV. This CDR3 contains 18 residues. Trimming pared 2 bases from V and 8 bases from J, leaving 24 bases between. The CDR3 here is CASSLRPETGEEQEKLFF. DNA for the CDR3: TGTGCCAGCAGCTTACGGCCAGAAACGGGGGAAGAGCAGGAAAAACTGTTTTTT.

V usage is TRBV19 and J usage is TRBJ2-1, with D possibly being TRBD2 (6 bases). Looked up from germline, CDR1 is LNHDA and CDR2 is SQIVND (reference sequence). The V gene lost 3 bases and the J gene lost 6 bases, with 9 bases spanning the gap. CDR3 length: 13 residues. CDR3 region: CASSITSTNEQFF. The CDR3 DNA reads TGTGCCAGTAGTATTACTAGCACCAATGAGCAGTTCTTC.

This clone has just one count. The CDR3 loop is CASTEDDRYYGYTF. The CDR3 nucleotides read TGTGCCAGCACCGAGGATGACCGCTACTATGGCTACACCTTC. The chain employs TRBV2 and TRBJ1-2; unclear D gene. V was pared by 7 bases and J by 3 bases, with 15 bases between. Germline CDR1 SNHLY, CDR2 FYNNEI. The CDR3 is 14 amino acids.

The chain combines TRBV5-1 with TRBJ1-2; D gene uncertain. The CDR3 is made up of 15 amino acids. V shed 0 bases and J shed 2 bases, with 11 bases lying between them. From germline, CDR1 is SGHRS and CDR2 YFSETQ. CDR3 amino acids: CASSLASAANYGYTF. The DNA for the CDR3 is TGCGCCAGCAGCTTGGCATCAGCAGCGAACTATGGCTACACCTTC.

CDR3 coding DNA: TGTGCCAGCAATGTAGCGGGAGTCCCCGCCAATGAGCAGTTCTTC. It is translated as CASNVAGVPANEQFF. The chain joins TRBV7-9 to TRBJ2-1, with 9 bases matching TRBD2. The CDR3 totals 15 residues. Unmatched junction bases numbered 10, after V lost 7 bases and J lost 6 bases. The V gene's germline CDR1 is SEHNR and CDR2 FQNEAQ (reference sequence).

The chain is built from TRBV11-2 and TRBJ1-3; TRBD1 matches at 12 bases. This CDR3 comprises 16 residues. The V gene's germline CDR1 is SGHAT and CDR2 FQNNGV. V shed 4 bases and J 3 bases; nucleotides not matched to a gene: 4. DNA of the CDR3: TGTGCCAGCAGCTCGGGACAGGGGGCATTTGGAAACACCATATATTTT. It encodes CASSSGQGAFGNTIYF.

The J gene is TRBJ2-7, the V gene TRBV29-1; 8 nucleotides line up with TRBD2. V trimming: 7 bases; J trimming: 7 bases; junction bases outside the gene matches: 18. The CDR3 is 15 amino acids. Germline V gene data show CDR1 as SQVTM and CDR2 as ANQGSEA. This CDR3 is CSASGGNPPTQEQYF. CDR3 sequence (DNA): TGCAGCGCCTCGGGAGGGAACCCACCGACTCAAGAGCAGTACTTC.